These 29 T cell receptor beta chains share one sample of origin, sequenced in a study of blood T cell repertoires in COVID-19. The data were produced by immunoSEQ multiplex PCR, yet TCRdb's version contains in-frame clones alone and is incomplete. In the table there are about 140,000 clones, roughly four fifths of which are singletons. Sequenced: peripheral blood. The source of these receptors is a human donor in a cohort sampled during active COVID-19.

This clone turned up a few times. The chain links TRBV4-1 to TRBJ2-5, with D possibly matching TRBD2 (6 bases). V was clipped by 3 bases and J by 1 base, with 18 bases between them. The CDR3 runs 17 residues. CDR1 and CDR2 (germline): MGHRA, YSYEKL. The CDR3 here is CASSQPPRQGGQETQYF. The CDR3 DNA reads TGCGCCAGCAGCCAGCCTCCCAGGCAGGGAGGCCAAGAGACCCAGTACTTC.

The chain employs TRBV18 and TRBJ2-6; D perhaps matches TRBD1 (8 bases). The CDR3 runs to 18 residues. CDR1 is KGHSH, CDR2 LQKENI, per germline. The germline V and J ends were trimmed by 2 bases and 1 base, with 15 bases remaining between them. The CDR3 DNA is TGTGCCAGCTCACCATGGACAGGGAGGGGGTCTGGGGCCAACGTCCTGACTTTC. It yields the protein CASSPWTGRGSGANVLTF.

This clone occurred many times. This CDR3 is also generated by other DNA sequences in the sample. The DNA for the CDR3 is TGTGCCAGCAGCCGAGCGGGGGGGAGCACAGATACGCAGTATTTT. Translating gives CASSRAGGSTDTQYF. V is TRBV7-3 and J is TRBJ2-3, with 10 bases fitting TRBD2. Trimming removed 5 bases from V and 0 bases from J; junction bases left unmatched: 2. Germline CDR1 SGHTA, CDR2 FQGTGA. The CDR3 loop spans 15 amino acids.

The chain combines TRBV7-2 with TRBJ1-6; D is unclear. The CDR3 has 14 amino acids. Germline CDR1 and CDR2: SGHTA and FQGNSA. V was clipped by 3 bases and J by 5 bases, with 8 bases between them. The CDR3: CASSLFTDNSPLHF. CDR3 in DNA: TGTGCCAGCAGCTTGTTCACGGATAATTCACCCCTCCACTTT.

The CDR3 bases are TGTGCCAGCAGCGTCTTTGCCCGGAGGACCGGGGAGCTGTTTTTT. Translation: CASSVFARRTGELFF. The chain is built from TRBV7-2 and TRBJ2-2; tentatively, D is TRBD2 (5 bases). V was shortened by 5 bases and J by 5 bases, with 15 bases between the two germline ends. Germline values: CDR1 SGHTA, CDR2 FQGNSA. The CDR3 loop spans 15 amino acids.

This clone was seen a single time. This chain joins TRBV12-3 or TRBV12-4 and TRBJ2-5; weak D call: TRBD1 (6 bases). Trimming took off 4 bases at V and 4 bases at J, with 10 bases between the two ends. The CDR3 loop spans 13 amino acids. The CDR3 reads CASSSQGAETQYF. The CDR3 nucleotides are TGTGCCAGCAGTTCACAGGGCGCAGAGACCCAGTACTTC.

The chain carries TRBV28 and TRBJ2-5, with D perhaps matching TRBD1 (6 bases). Trimming left V 2 bases short and J 7 bases short, with 11 bases between. This CDR3 contains 13 residues. CDR1 and CDR2 (germline): MDHEN, SYDVKM. This CDR3 is CASSLREGGTQYF. CDR3 DNA sequence: TGTGCCAGCAGTTTAAGGGAAGGGGGGACCCAGTACTTC. Filled out from reference TRBV28 and TRBJ2-5, the complete variable domain reads DVKVTQSSRYLVKRTGEKVFLECVQDMDHENMFWYRQDPGLGLRLIYFSYDVKMKEKGDIPEGYSVSREKKERFSLILESASTNQTSMYLCASSLREGGTQYFGPGTRLLVL.

This rearrangement joins TRBV7-9 to TRBJ2-7, with a weak D call TRBD2 (5 bases). Between the trimmed V and J ends, which lost 1 base and 7 bases, there was a span of 14 bases. Germline lookup yields CDR1 SEHNR and CDR2 FQNEAQ (reference sequence). The CDR3 extends over 14 amino acids. The CDR3 spells CASSLEVESGEQYF. The CDR3 nucleotides read TGTGCCAGCAGCTTAGAAGTCGAGTCGGGGGAGCAGTACTTC.

CDR3 coding DNA: TGCGCCAGCAGCTCGAGGGGGTCCTACAATGAGCAGTTCTTC. As protein: CASSSRGSYNEQFF. The chain recombines TRBV5-1 with TRBJ2-1; the D gene is possibly TRBD1 (6 bases). The germline V gene has CDR1 SGHRS and CDR2 YFSETQ. This CDR3 contains 14 residues. Trimming took off 3 bases at V and 1 base at J, with 8 bases between the two ends.

The chain has TRBV5-4 and TRBJ1-1, with D possibly matching TRBD1 (5 bases). Trimming took off 0 bases at V and 4 bases at J, with 13 bases between the two ends. CDR1 is SGHNT and CDR2 is YYREEE in the germline V gene (reference sequence). The CDR3 extends over 15 amino acids. The CDR3 here is CASSLEFRGGTEAFF. The CDR3 DNA is TGTGCCAGCAGCTTGGAATTTCGGGGGGGCACTGAAGCTTTCTTT.

The rearrangement links TRBV7-8 to TRBJ1-2, with D unclear. The V gene lost 1 base and the J gene lost 4 bases, with 4 bases spanning the gap. The CDR3 loop spans 12 amino acids. Germline V gene data show CDR1 as SGHVS and CDR2 as FQNEAQ. The CDR3 loop is CASSLGLYGYTF. Written as DNA, the CDR3 is TGTGCCAGCAGCTTAGGACTCTATGGCTACACCTTC.

The rearrangement uses TRBV5-1 and TRBJ2-2; D perhaps matches TRBD2 (6 bases). There are 14 residues in the CDR3. Germline CDR1 reads SGHRS; CDR2 reads YFSETQ. Deletions cut 0 bases from V and 7 bases from J, with 10 bases between. CDR3 in DNA: TGCGCCAGCAGCTTGGAAGGAGGGGACGGGGAGCTGTTTTTT. Residues: CASSLEGGDGELFF.

V is TRBV2 and J is TRBJ2-7, with TRBD1 matching 8 bases. This CDR3 region has 13 residues. Germline trimming cut 8 bases from V and 3 bases from J; bases unmatched to any gene: 6. Germline values: CDR1 SNHLY, CDR2 FYNNEI. CDR3 nucleotide sequence: TGTGCCAGCGATGGGACAGGACTCTACGAGCAGTACTTC. Amino acids: CASDGTGLYEQYF.

Only one count was recorded for this clone. This chain links TRBV7-2 with TRBJ1-1; no definite D call. This CDR3 comprises 14 residues. CDR1 SGHTA and CDR2 FQGNSA come from the germline V gene. The V end was cut by 5 bases, the J end by 0 bases, with 10 bases between. CDR3 sequence reads: CASSLMSVNTEAFF. In DNA, the CDR3 is TGTGCCAGCAGCCTTATGAGCGTGAACACTGAAGCTTTCTTT.

This clone was seen just once. This chain uses TRBV3-1 (or the pseudogene TRBV3-2) with TRBJ1-3; D not resolved. CDR3 length equals 15 residues. The V gene lost 0 bases and the J gene lost 1 base, with 7 bases spanning the gap. Germline CDR1 LGHDT, CDR2 YNNKEL (reference sequence). The chain's CDR3 is CASSQDGGSGNTIYF. The DNA for the CDR3 is TGTGCCAGCAGCCAAGATGGAGGGTCTGGAAACACCATATATTTT.

A single count supports this clone. The chain links TRBV5-8 to TRBJ1-6; weak D call: TRBD1 (6 bases). The V end was cut by 7 bases, the J end by 5 bases, with 16 bases between. The CDR3 runs to 15 residues. The V gene's germline CDR1 is SGHTS and CDR2 YDEGEE. Here the CDR3 DNA reads TGTGCCAGCCGGCTGTGGGGGCCGGATAATTCACCCCTCCACTTT. It codes for CASRLWGPDNSPLHF.

V usage is TRBV7-9 and J usage is TRBJ2-7; D is undetermined. The CDR3 totals 14 residues. The germline V and J ends were trimmed by 4 bases and 4 bases, with 14 bases remaining between them. Per the germline V gene, CDR1 is SEHNR and CDR2 is FQNEAQ (reference sequence). CDR3 nucleotides: TGTGCCAGCAGCTCCTCTCCTAGGTGGTACGAGCAGTACTTC. Amino acid sequence: CASSSSPRWYEQYF.

This clone came up once. The chain employs TRBV7-2 and TRBJ2-1, with D unclear. The ends were cut back, 0 bases at V and 10 bases at J, with 10 bases in the middle. From germline, CDR1 is SGHTA and CDR2 FQGNSA. This CDR3 spans 13 amino acids. The CDR3 nucleotides are TGTGCCAGCAGCTTAGCTTCAGGTGGGGAGCAGTTCTTC. It yields the protein CASSLASGGEQFF.

The chain has TRBV18 and TRBJ1-1; unclear D gene. The germline V gene has CDR1 KGHSH and CDR2 LQKENI. The V end lost 2 bases, the J end lost 5 bases, and 6 bases lay between the germline ends. This CDR3 has 12 amino acids. This chain's CDR3 is CASSPRRTEAFF. DNA of the CDR3: TGTGCCAGCTCACCAAGGAGAACTGAAGCTTTCTTT.

V is TRBV5-6 and J is TRBJ1-1; 7 bases map to TRBD1. This CDR3 is built from 15 residues. Germline-derived CDR1 and CDR2 are SGHDT and YYEEEE. Germline trimming cut 2 bases from V and 4 bases from J; bases unmatched to any gene: 8. CDR3 DNA sequence: TGTGCCAGCAGCTTACAGGGGAGCTTGGCCACTGAAGCTTTCTTT. Translated: CASSLQGSLATEAFF.

The V gene is TRBV21-1, the J gene TRBJ1-4; TRBD1 was called by the table and not checked on the DNA. TRBV21-1 has pseudogene status. The CDR3 loop spans 15 amino acids. CDR3 nucleotide sequence: TGTGCCAGCAGCAGAGAGACAAGAACTAATGAAAAACTGTTTTTT. Protein product: CASSRETRTNEKLFF.

V gene TRBV6-5 combines with J gene TRBJ1-1, with TRBD1 identical over 7 bases. From germline, CDR1 is MNHEY and CDR2 SVGAGI. V was pared by 5 bases and J by 0 bases, with 6 bases of the junction left unmatched. The CDR3 is 15 residues long. CDR3 sequence (DNA): TGTGCCAGCAGTCGCCTAGGGGGCTTGAACACTGAAGCTTTCTTT. It yields the protein CASSRLGGLNTEAFF.

To note about this clone: Other DNA sequences in the sample encode the same CDR3. The DNA of the CDR3 is TGCGCCAGCAGCCGCGGGCCCCAAGAGACCCAGTACTTC. Amino acids: CASSRGPQETQYF. The V and J genes are TRBV4-1 and TRBJ2-5; possible D gene TRBD2, 5 bases. CDR1 MGHRA and CDR2 YSYEKL come from the germline V gene. Trimming took off 4 bases at V and 1 base at J, with 7 bases between the two ends. This CDR3 region has 13 residues.

The chain combines TRBV25-1 with TRBJ2-2; TRBD1 might be the D (5 bases). CDR3 size: 16 residues. V was clipped by 4 bases and J by 3 bases, with 15 bases between them. Germline assignment: CDR1 MGHDK and CDR2 SYGVNS. The CDR3 loop reads CASSALTGGYTGELFF. CDR3 DNA: TGTGCCAGCAGTGCCTTAACAGGCGGATACACCGGGGAGCTGTTTTTT.

The CDR3 reads CASSVGAGVPPYEQYF. The CDR3 nucleotides read TGTGCCAGCAGCGTGGGGGCGGGGGTCCCCCCCTACGAGCAGTACTTC. The rearrangement uses TRBV9 and TRBJ2-7, with D possibly being TRBD2 (7 bases). V shed 2 bases and J shed 2 bases, with 17 bases lying between them. This CDR3 contains 16 residues. Germline CDR1 and CDR2: SGDLS and YYNGEE.

V is TRBV5-4 and J is TRBJ1-4; 7 positions agree with TRBD1. The junction had 7 bases not matched to a gene; V was cut back by 3 bases and J by 5 bases. This CDR3 is 15 amino acids long. In germline, CDR1 is SGHNT, CDR2 YYREEE (reference sequence). The CDR3 DNA reads as TGTGCCAGCAGCTCCGAGGGGGCCCGCAATGAAAAACTGTTTTTT. This encodes CASSSEGARNEKLFF.

The rearrangement uses TRBV2 and TRBJ1-6; D is unresolved. The germline V gene encodes CDR1 SNHLY and CDR2 FYNNEI. V dropped 5 bases and J dropped 7 bases, with 15 bases sitting between them. The CDR3 sequence is 15 residues long. CDR3 coding DNA: TGTGCCAGCAGTCCCGAGGGTTCCCGCAATTCACCCCTCCACTTT. Translated, it gives CASSPEGSRNSPLHF. The full variable domain, in which reference TRBV2 and TRBJ1-6 provide the parts outside the CDR3, is EPEVTQTPSHQVTQMGQEVILRCVPISNHLYFYWYRQILGQKVEFLVSFYNNEISEKSEIFDDQFSVERPDGSNFTLKIRSTKLEDSAMYFCASSPEGSRNSPLHFGNGTRLTVT.

The chain links TRBV6-6 to TRBJ2-7; 7 bases are a match to TRBD1. Trimming at V came to 8 bases and at J to 5 bases, leaving 12 bases not matched to a gene. This CDR3 region has 14 residues. Germline V gene lookup returns CDR1 MNHNY and CDR2 SVGAGI (reference sequence). The DNA for the CDR3 is TGTGCCAGCTACTCTTTTACAGGGGACCACGAGCAGTACTTC. It yields the protein CASYSFTGDHEQYF.

V and J are TRBV19 and TRBJ2-2; D may be TRBD2 (6 bases). The V gene's germline CDR1 is LNHDA and CDR2 SQIVND (reference sequence). Trimming removed 5 bases from V and 4 bases from J, with 8 bases in between. There are 13 residues in the CDR3. The CDR3 bases are TGTGCCAGTAGTTTCGGGAGCACCGGGGAGCTGTTTTTT. Protein: CASSFGSTGELFF.